This record covers a single T cell receptor (beta chain). What it recognizes is unknown. Germline CDR1 reads KGHSH; CDR2 reads LQKENI. Trimming removed 6 bases from V and 2 bases from J, with 16 bases in between. CDR3 length: 15 amino acids. Using a J-beta primer mix together with a sample-barcoded 5' primer, a second PCR was run for roughly 6 to 12 cycles. One entry per CDR3 protein results from TCRdb running MiXCR on the 5' RACE reads. The repertoire holds hundreds of thousands of distinct CDR3 sequences, with around 21% as singletons. These data belong to a study of blood T cells in healthy people across ages. Study-level findings and limits: Measured against age, TCR beta diversity per million T cells decreased in a roughly linear manner.

The sequenced sample consisted of blood. The chain has TRBV18 and TRBJ2-5, with D perhaps being TRBD1 or TRBD2 (5 bases each). This TCR derives from a man between 65 and 85 years old in good health. In DNA form, the CDR3 reads TGTGCCAGCTCGGAAGGCCGGGACGGACAAGAGACCCAGTACTTC. This translates into CASSEGRDGQETQYF.